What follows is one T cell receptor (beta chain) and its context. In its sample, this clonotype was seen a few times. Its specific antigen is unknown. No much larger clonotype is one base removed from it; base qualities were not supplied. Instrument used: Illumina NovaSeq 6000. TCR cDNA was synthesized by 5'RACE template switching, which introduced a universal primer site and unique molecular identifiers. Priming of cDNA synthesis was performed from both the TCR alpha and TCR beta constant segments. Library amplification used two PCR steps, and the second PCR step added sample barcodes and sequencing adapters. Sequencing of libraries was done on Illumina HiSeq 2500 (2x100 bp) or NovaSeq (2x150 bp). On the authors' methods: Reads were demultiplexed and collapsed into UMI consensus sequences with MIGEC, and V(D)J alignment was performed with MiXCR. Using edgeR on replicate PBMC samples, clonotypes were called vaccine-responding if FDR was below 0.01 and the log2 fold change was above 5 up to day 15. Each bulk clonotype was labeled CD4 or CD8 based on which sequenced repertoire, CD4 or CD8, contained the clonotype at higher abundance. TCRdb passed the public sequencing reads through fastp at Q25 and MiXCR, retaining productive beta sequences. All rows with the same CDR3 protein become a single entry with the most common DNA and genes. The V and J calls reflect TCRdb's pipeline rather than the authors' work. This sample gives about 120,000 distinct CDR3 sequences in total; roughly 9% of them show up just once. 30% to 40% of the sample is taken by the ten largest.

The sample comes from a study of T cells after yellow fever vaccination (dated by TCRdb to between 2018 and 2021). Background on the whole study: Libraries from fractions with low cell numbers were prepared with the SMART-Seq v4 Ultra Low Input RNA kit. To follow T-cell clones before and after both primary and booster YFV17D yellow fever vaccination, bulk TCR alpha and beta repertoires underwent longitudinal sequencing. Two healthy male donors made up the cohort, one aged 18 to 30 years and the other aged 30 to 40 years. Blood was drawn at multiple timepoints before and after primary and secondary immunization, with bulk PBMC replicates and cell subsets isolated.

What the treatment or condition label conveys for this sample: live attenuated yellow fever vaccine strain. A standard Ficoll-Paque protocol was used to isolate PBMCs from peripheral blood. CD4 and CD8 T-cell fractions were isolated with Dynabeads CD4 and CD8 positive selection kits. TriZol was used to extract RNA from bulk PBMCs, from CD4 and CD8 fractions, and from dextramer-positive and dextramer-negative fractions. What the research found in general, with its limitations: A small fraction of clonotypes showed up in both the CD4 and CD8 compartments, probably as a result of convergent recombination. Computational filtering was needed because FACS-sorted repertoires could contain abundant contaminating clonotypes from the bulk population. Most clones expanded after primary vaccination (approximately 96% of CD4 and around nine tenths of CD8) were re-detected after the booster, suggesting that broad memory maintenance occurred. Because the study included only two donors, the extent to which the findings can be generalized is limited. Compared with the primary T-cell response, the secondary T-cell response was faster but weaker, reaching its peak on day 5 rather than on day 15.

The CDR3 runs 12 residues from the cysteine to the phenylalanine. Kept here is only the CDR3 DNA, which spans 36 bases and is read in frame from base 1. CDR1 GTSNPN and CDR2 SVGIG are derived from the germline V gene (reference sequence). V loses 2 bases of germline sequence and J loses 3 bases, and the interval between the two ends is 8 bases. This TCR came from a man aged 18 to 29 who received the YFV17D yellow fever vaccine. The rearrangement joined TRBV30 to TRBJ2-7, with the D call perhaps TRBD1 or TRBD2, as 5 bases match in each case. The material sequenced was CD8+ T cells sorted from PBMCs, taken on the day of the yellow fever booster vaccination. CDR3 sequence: CAWSRGDYEQYF. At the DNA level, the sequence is TGTGCCTGGAGTCGAGGGGACTACGAGCAGTACTTC.